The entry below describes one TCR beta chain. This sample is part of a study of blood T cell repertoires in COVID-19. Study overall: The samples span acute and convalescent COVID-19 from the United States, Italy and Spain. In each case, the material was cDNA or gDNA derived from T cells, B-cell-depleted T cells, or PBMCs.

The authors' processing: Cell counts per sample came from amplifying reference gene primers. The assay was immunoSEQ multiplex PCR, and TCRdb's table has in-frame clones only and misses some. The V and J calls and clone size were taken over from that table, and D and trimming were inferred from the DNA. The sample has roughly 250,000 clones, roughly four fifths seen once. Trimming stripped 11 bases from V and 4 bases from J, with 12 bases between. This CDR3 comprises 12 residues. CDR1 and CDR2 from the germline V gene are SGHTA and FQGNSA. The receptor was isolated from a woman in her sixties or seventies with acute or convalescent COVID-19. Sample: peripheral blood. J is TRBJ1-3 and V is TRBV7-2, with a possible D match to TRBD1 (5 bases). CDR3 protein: CAGGGAGNTIYF. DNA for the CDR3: TGTGCCGGCGGAGGGGCCGGAAACACCATATATTTT. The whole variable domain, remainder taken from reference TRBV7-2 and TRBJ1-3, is GAGVSQSPSNKVTEKGKDVELRCDPISGHTALYWYRQSLGQGLEFLIYFQGNSAPDKSGLPSDRFSAERTGGSVSTLTIQRTQQEDSAVYLCAGGGAGNTIYFGEGSWLTVV.